These T cell receptor beta chains were read from a single sample in a study of chemoradiotherapy in HPV16-positive cancers. Libraries were prepared by immunoSEQ multiplex PCR; TCRdb keeps only in-frame clonotypes and omits some of them. The table has roughly 19,000 clones, approximately 88% seen once. The sequences come from blood, collected from a patient who underwent chemoradiotherapy. Receptor source: a human donor with HPV-associated anogenital cancer. CDR3s include the opening cysteine and the closing phenylalanine or tryptophan. The D gene is left open where the match is weak. Clone size is given for some rows only: seen once, a few or many times, or a class if the clone is expanded.

d_gene: TRBD1
abundance: -
v_gene: TRBV7-2
j_gene: TRBJ2-7
CDR3nt: TGTGCCAGCAGCTTAGACGGGACAGGGTCCTCCGAGCAGTACTTC
CDR3aa: CASSLDGTGSSEQYF

d_gene: -
abundance: -
v_gene: TRBV27
j_gene: TRBJ1-3
CDR3nt: TGTGCCAGCAGTTTAACACCCCCGAAGGACAGCTCTGGAAACACCATATATTTT
CDR3aa: CASSLTPPKDSSGNTIYF

d_gene: TRBD1
abundance: -
v_gene: TRBV6-6
j_gene: TRBJ2-1
CDR3nt: TGTGCCAGCAGTATTACAGGGGCGGACGTTGAGCAGTTCTTC
CDR3aa: CASSITGADVEQFF

d_gene: TRBD2
abundance: -
v_gene: TRBV5-4
j_gene: TRBJ2-3
CDR3nt: TGTGCCAGCAGCTTATCCCGGGGGGGCCGCACAGATACGCAGTATTTT
CDR3aa: CASSLSRGGRTDTQYF

d_gene: -
abundance: -
v_gene: TRBV29-1
j_gene: TRBJ2-3
CDR3nt: TGCAGCGTCCGTTCGGGGGCGGGGGTGAGAACAGATACGCAGTATTTT
CDR3aa: CSVRSGAGVRTDTQYF

d_gene: TRBD2
abundance: -
v_gene: TRBV18
j_gene: TRBJ2-3
CDR3nt: TGTGCCAGCTCACCTGGGCTAGCGGGGCTTTTGGGCCTAAGCACAGATACGCAGTATTTT
CDR3aa: CASSPGLAGLLGLSTDTQYF

d_gene: TRBD1
abundance: -
v_gene: TRBV4-1
j_gene: TRBJ1-3
CDR3nt: TGCGCCAGCAGCCAAGAAGAGGGGGCGATGCCTGGAAACACCATATATTTT
CDR3aa: CASSQEEGAMPGNTIYF

d_gene: -
abundance: -
v_gene: TRBV5-1
j_gene: TRBJ1-1
CDR3nt: TGCGCCAGCAGCTACAACTGGGGCACTGAAGCTTTCTTT
CDR3aa: CASSYNWGTEAFF

d_gene: -
abundance: -
v_gene: TRBV6-4
j_gene: TRBJ1-2
CDR3nt: TGTGCCAGCAGTGACGGGACAAGTGATGGCTACACCTTC
CDR3aa: CASSDGTSDGYTF

d_gene: -
abundance: -
v_gene: TRBV11-2
j_gene: TRBJ1-2
CDR3nt: TGTGCCAGCAGCTTGAAAACAGGGATTGACTATGGCTACACCTTC
CDR3aa: CASSLKTGIDYGYTF

d_gene: -
abundance: -
v_gene: TRBV2
j_gene: TRBJ1-1
CDR3nt: TGTGCCAGCAGCGGGACCTTTTTCGAAGCTTTCTTT
CDR3aa: CASSGTFFEAFF

d_gene: -
abundance: -
v_gene: TRBV6-5
j_gene: TRBJ2-1
CDR3nt: TGTGCCAGCGGGATCAATGAGCAGTTCTTC
CDR3aa: CASGINEQFF

d_gene: -
abundance: few
v_gene: TRBV7-9
j_gene: TRBJ2-1
CDR3nt: TGTGCCAGCAGCTTAGTTCCGTACAATGAGCAGTTCTTC
CDR3aa: CASSLVPYNEQFF

d_gene: -
abundance: -
v_gene: TRBV5-8
j_gene: TRBJ2-2
CDR3nt: TGTGCCAGCAGCTTTTATCGGGGTACCGGGGAGCTGTTTTTT
CDR3aa: CASSFYRGTGELFF

d_gene: TRBD2
abundance: -
v_gene: TRBV9
j_gene: TRBJ2-3
CDR3nt: TGTGCCAGCAGCGACTCATCTCGTCGTAGCGGGGGCCGCACAGATACGCAGTATTTT
CDR3aa: CASSDSSRRSGGRTDTQYF

d_gene: -
abundance: -
v_gene: TRBV6-6
j_gene: TRBJ1-5
CDR3nt: TGTGCCAGCAGTTACAGTTCGGGTAGCAATCAGCCCCAGCATTTT
CDR3aa: CASSYSSGSNQPQHF

d_gene: -
abundance: -
v_gene: TRBV4-1
j_gene: TRBJ2-1
CDR3nt: TGCGCCAGCAGCCAAGAAGGGACAACCGGCAATGAGCAGTTCTTC
CDR3aa: CASSQEGTTGNEQFF

d_gene: -
abundance: -
v_gene: TRBV6-1
j_gene: TRBJ2-1
CDR3nt: TGTGCCAGCAGGGGGGACGGGGTCAATGAGCAGTTCTTC
CDR3aa: CASRGDGVNEQFF

d_gene: -
abundance: -
v_gene: TRBV7-2
j_gene: TRBJ1-3
CDR3nt: TGTGCCAGCAGCTTAGTTACGACCGAAGCTGGAAACACCATATATTTT
CDR3aa: CASSLVTTEAGNTIYF

d_gene: -
abundance: -
v_gene: TRBV10-2
j_gene: TRBJ1-1
CDR3nt: TGCGCCAGCAGTGATCAGGTCCGCACTGAAGCTTTCTTT
CDR3aa: CASSDQVRTEAFF

d_gene: -
abundance: -
v_gene: TRBV29-1
j_gene: TRBJ1-5
CDR3nt: TGCAGCGTTGAAGTTAGTTCAAATCAGCCCCAGCATTTT
CDR3aa: CSVEVSSNQPQHF

d_gene: -
abundance: -
v_gene: TRBV19
j_gene: TRBJ1-1
CDR3nt: TGTGCCAGTAGTCCGGTCGGGGACACTGAAGCTTTCTTT
CDR3aa: CASSPVGDTEAFF

d_gene: -
abundance: -
v_gene: TRBV11-2
j_gene: TRBJ2-7
CDR3nt: TGTGCCAGCAGCTTATTACGGCCAGGGTCAAGCGAGCAGTACTTC
CDR3aa: CASSLLRPGSSEQYF

d_gene: TRBD1
abundance: -
v_gene: TRBV6-6
j_gene: TRBJ1-6
CDR3nt: TGTGCCAGCAGCGGACAGGCGTACCCGAATTCACCCCTCCACTTT
CDR3aa: CASSGQAYPNSPLHF

d_gene: TRBD1
abundance: few
v_gene: TRBV2
j_gene: TRBJ2-2
CDR3nt: TGTGCCAGCAGGGGACAGGTAACGAACACCGGGGAGCTGTTTTTT
CDR3aa: CASRGQVTNTGELFF

d_gene: TRBD1
abundance: -
v_gene: TRBV4-2
j_gene: TRBJ1-2
CDR3nt: TGTGCCAGCAGCCAAGATCTCAGGGGGCGTGAGGACTATGGCTACACCTTC
CDR3aa: CASSQDLRGREDYGYTF

d_gene: -
abundance: once
v_gene: TRBV5-6
j_gene: TRBJ1-1
CDR3nt: TGTGCCAGCAGCTTGGGGGTCTTTGAAGCTTTCTTT
CDR3aa: CASSLGVFEAFF

d_gene: -
abundance: -
v_gene: TRBV4-3
j_gene: TRBJ1-4
CDR3nt: TGCGCCAGCGGCACCCCGAAGGACTTTTCGGCTAATGAAAAACTGTTTTTT
CDR3aa: CASGTPKDFSANEKLFF

d_gene: TRBD1
abundance: -
v_gene: TRBV27
j_gene: TRBJ2-7
CDR3nt: TGTGCCAGCAGTTTAGGGACAGATTACGAGCAGTACTTC
CDR3aa: CASSLGTDYEQYF

d_gene: TRBD2
abundance: -
v_gene: TRBV6-1
j_gene: TRBJ2-7
CDR3nt: TGTGCCAGCAGTGGCGGGGGACCAACCTACGAGCAGTACTTC
CDR3aa: CASSGGGPTYEQYF

d_gene: -
abundance: -
v_gene: TRBV19
j_gene: TRBJ2-3
CDR3nt: TGTGCCAGTAAGATGAGGGGGGTGGCAGATACGCAGTATTTT
CDR3aa: CASKMRGVADTQYF

d_gene: -
abundance: -
v_gene: TRBV6-1
j_gene: TRBJ1-1
CDR3nt: TGTGCCAGCAGTGAAGTCGAGGGGCCCGCTGAAGCTTTCTTT
CDR3aa: CASSEVEGPAEAFF

d_gene: -
abundance: -
v_gene: TRBV5-4
j_gene: TRBJ2-5
CDR3nt: TGTGCCAGCAGCGCCGCCTTCCTCGGGGAGACCCAGTACTTC
CDR3aa: CASSAAFLGETQYF

d_gene: TRBD2
abundance: -
v_gene: TRBV27
j_gene: TRBJ2-7
CDR3nt: TGTGCCAGCAGTTTAGCGGGGGGCCTCTACGAGCAGTACTTC
CDR3aa: CASSLAGGLYEQYF

d_gene: -
abundance: -
v_gene: TRBV2
j_gene: TRBJ1-5
CDR3nt: TGTGCCAGCAGTAACCGGGACAGCAATCAGCCCCAGCATTTT
CDR3aa: CASSNRDSNQPQHF

d_gene: -
abundance: -
v_gene: TRBV6-1
j_gene: TRBJ2-7
CDR3nt: TGTGCCAGCAGTGCACCTTCCGGGGCATCAGGGTACGAGCAGTACTTC
CDR3aa: CASSAPSGASGYEQYF

d_gene: -
abundance: -
v_gene: TRBV10-1
j_gene: TRBJ1-1
CDR3nt: TGCGCCAGCAGTGTCCAGATGAACACTGAAGCTTTCTTT
CDR3aa: CASSVQMNTEAFF

d_gene: TRBD2
abundance: -
v_gene: TRBV18
j_gene: TRBJ2-7
CDR3nt: TGTGCCAGCTCACCACAATTAGGGACTAGCGGGTACGAGCAGTACTTC
CDR3aa: CASSPQLGTSGYEQYF

d_gene: -
abundance: -
v_gene: TRBV5-6
j_gene: TRBJ2-7
CDR3nt: TGTGCCAGCAGCTTAGTGGGGGCCGCCGAGCAGTACTTC
CDR3aa: CASSLVGAAEQYF

d_gene: TRBD1
abundance: -
v_gene: TRBV7-2
j_gene: TRBJ2-2
CDR3nt: TGTGCCAGCAGCCCGAGACAGGGGGGGGACGGGGAGCTGTTTTTT
CDR3aa: CASSPRQGGDGELFF

d_gene: -
abundance: -
v_gene: TRBV4-2
j_gene: TRBJ1-5
CDR3nt: TGTGCCAGCAGCTTGGGGGGGTCTAGCAATCAGCCCCAGCATTTT
CDR3aa: CASSLGGSSNQPQHF

d_gene: TRBD1
abundance: -
v_gene: TRBV18
j_gene: TRBJ2-1
CDR3nt: TGTGCCAGCTCACCTGGGACAGCGACCAACAATGAGCAGTTCTTC
CDR3aa: CASSPGTATNNEQFF

d_gene: TRBD1
abundance: -
v_gene: TRBV28
j_gene: TRBJ1-1
CDR3nt: TGTGCCAGCAGTATTCCAAGACAGGGTACTGAAGCTTTCTTT
CDR3aa: CASSIPRQGTEAFF

d_gene: TRBD2
abundance: -
v_gene: TRBV5-1
j_gene: TRBJ2-1
CDR3nt: TGCGCCAGCAGCGCGGGGGGGCCTAGCTCCTACAATGAGCAGTTCTTC
CDR3aa: CASSAGGPSSYNEQFF

d_gene: -
abundance: -
v_gene: TRBV6-5
j_gene: TRBJ1-3
CDR3nt: TGTGCCGGCAGTTGGAGGGAACTCGAAGGAAACACCATATATTTT
CDR3aa: CAGSWRELEGNTIYF

d_gene: TRBD1
abundance: -
v_gene: TRBV5-1
j_gene: TRBJ1-1
CDR3nt: TGCGCCAGCAGCTTAGCCCCGACAGGGGGCATGAACACTGAAGCTTTCTTT
CDR3aa: CASSLAPTGGMNTEAFF

d_gene: -
abundance: -
v_gene: TRBV19
j_gene: TRBJ1-2
CDR3nt: TGTGCCAGTAGTCTCTCCGGGTCTTACTATGGCTACACCTTC
CDR3aa: CASSLSGSYYGYTF

d_gene: TRBD2
abundance: -
v_gene: TRBV4-3
j_gene: TRBJ2-3
CDR3nt: TGCGCCAGCAGCCAAGACCAGCGGGGGGGCCTGGTGGATTCTGATACGCAGTATTTT
CDR3aa: CASSQDQRGGLVDSDTQYF